These 27 T cell receptor beta chains originate from one sample sequenced in a study of T cell repertoires in cytomegalovirus infection. TCRdb reanalysed the reads using MiXCR and keeps one entry per CDR3 protein. This sample yields about 890,000 distinct CDR3 sequences, of which under 40% are seen a single time; around an eighth belongs to the top ten. These receptors' targets are unknown. Sequencing was performed on cultured CD8+ T cells from PBMCs, taken from culture after CMV antigen stimulation. Receptors were obtained from a human donor in good health (CMV status not recorded). Some clones in this sample may be carry-over from other donors' samples.

Many counts were recorded for this clonotype. The chain is built from TRBV6-5 and TRBJ2-7, with D possibly being TRBD1 or TRBD2 (6 bases each). Germline CDR1 and CDR2: MNHEY and SVGAGI. V dropped 0 bases and J dropped 7 bases, with 13 bases sitting between them. CDR3 length equals 14 residues. The CDR3 region has the DNA TGTGCCAGCAGTTACTCGGGGGGCGCGGGAGAGCAGTACTTC. The encoded protein is CASSYSGGAGEQYF.

This clonotype has a handful of counts. This chain joins TRBV2 and TRBJ1-2, with 9 bases aligning to TRBD1. Germline V gene data show CDR1 as SNHLY and CDR2 as FYNNEI. The CDR3 has 13 amino acids. The ends lost 9 bases at V and 5 bases at J; junction bases unmatched: 7. The CDR3 DNA is TGTGCCAGGGGACAGGGAATCGAATATGGCTACACCTTC. It translates to CARGQGIEYGYTF.

This clonotype was counted between two and nine times. The rearrangement joins TRBV7-8 to TRBJ2-2; a possible D gene is TRBD2 (6 bases). The germline gives CDR1 SGHVS, CDR2 FQNEAQ. This CDR3 is 15 amino acids long. V lost 1 base and J lost 3, with 9 bases in between. This CDR3 reads CASSLGGEYTGELFF. The CDR3 DNA reads TGTGCCAGCAGCTTAGGGGGGGAGTACACCGGGGAGCTGTTTTTT.

CDR3 loop: CASSPGQMGNYGYTF. DNA for the CDR3: TGTGCCAGCAGCCCGGGCCAGATGGGGAACTATGGCTACACCTTC. The rearrangement links TRBV7-9 to TRBJ1-2; no reliable D call. Trimming pared 5 bases from V and 2 bases from J, leaving 15 bases between. Germline loops: CDR1 SEHNR, CDR2 FQNEAQ (reference sequence). The CDR3 sequence is 15 residues long.

The chain uses TRBV7-9 and TRBJ1-3, with 7 nucleotides matching TRBD1. The V gene's germline CDR1 is SEHNR and CDR2 FQNEAQ (reference sequence). The CDR3 is made up of 16 amino acids. With V trimmed by 5 bases and J by 0 bases, 7 bases remained unmatched. DNA for the CDR3: TGTGCCAGCAGCATGACAGGGACTCGCTCTGGAAACACCATATATTTT. Amino acid sequence: CASSMTGTRSGNTIYF.

This clonotype was observed a handful of times. The gene calls are TRBV6-1 and TRBJ2-7, with 7 nucleotides matching TRBD1. CDR1 MNHNS and CDR2 SASEGT come from the germline V gene. J gave up 2 bases and V 4 bases, and 5 bases lay outside the gene matches. The CDR3 sequence is 14 residues long. In DNA, the CDR3 is TGTGCCAGCAGTGCCGGGACAGCGACCTACGAGCAGTACGTC. Encoded protein: CASSAGTATYEQYV.

This clonotype was observed at least ten times. V usage is TRBV12-3 or TRBV12-4 and J usage is TRBJ1-2; D is unresolved. V was cut by 6 bases and J by 3 bases, with 17 bases left in between. CDR3 size: 15 residues. The CDR3 reads CASSSIHRAHYGYTF. CDR3 nucleotide sequence: TGTGCCAGCAGCTCCATCCACCGGGCCCACTATGGCTACACCTTC.

The chain couples TRBV28 to TRBJ1-1; D unresolved. The CDR3 consists of 11 residues. The V end was cut by 7 bases, the J end by 7 bases, with 10 bases between. Germline lookup yields CDR1 MDHEN and CDR2 SYDVKM. The CDR3 DNA reads as TGTGCCAGCAATACAAGATATGAAGCTTTCTTT. Its protein product is CASNTRYEAFF.

This chain links TRBV19 with TRBJ2-7; D ambiguous. V was pared by 0 bases and J by 0 bases, with 6 bases between. Germline CDR1 is LNHDA and CDR2 is SQIVND (reference sequence). The CDR3 is 14 residues long. This CDR3 is CASSIDLSSYEQYF. The DNA of the CDR3 is TGTGCCAGTAGTATAGATCTGAGCTCCTACGAGCAGTACTTC.

The rearrangement links TRBV10-3 to TRBJ1-2; D unresolved. CDR1 ENHRY and CDR2 SYGVKD come from the germline V gene. This CDR3 comprises 11 residues. This CDR3 is CAIRRVYGYTF. CDR3 DNA: TGTGCAATTCGGCGAGTCTATGGCTACACCTTC.

The CDR3 region is CAITESGGGTGELFF. The CDR3 DNA follows: TGTGCCATCACCGAGTCAGGGGGAGGCACCGGGGAGCTGTTTTTT. V is TRBV10-3 and J is TRBJ2-2; perhaps TRBD1 as D (7 bases). Trimming removed 7 bases from V and 4 bases from J, with 16 bases in between. Germline V gene lookup returns CDR1 ENHRY and CDR2 SYGVKD. The CDR3 is 15 amino acids.

This clonotype was seen ten or more times. A much larger clone lies one base from this, so it may be a read error. V gene TRBV7-6 combines with J gene TRBJ1-1; D might be TRBD1 (5 bases). The CDR3 sequence is 11 residues long. The V gene's germline CDR1 is SGHVS and CDR2 FNYEAQ. With 8 bases removed from V and 6 bases from J, the gap between germline ends came to 10 bases. In DNA, the CDR3 is TGTGCCAGCTGGGGGGGAGCTGAAGCTTTCTTT. Translating gives CASWGGAEAFF.

The V gene is TRBV6-6, the J gene TRBJ2-7; 8 nucleotides agree with TRBD1. The germline V gene has CDR1 MNHNY and CDR2 SVGAGI (reference sequence). The CDR3 is 14 residues long. V lost 10 bases and J lost 2; bases outside the gene matches: 10. The CDR3 DNA sequence: TGTGCCATCCTTGGACAGGGAGTCCCCTACGAGCAGTACTTC. This gives the protein CAILGQGVPYEQYF.

This clonotype was observed many times. The chain has TRBV7-6 and TRBJ2-7; 12 bases agree with TRBD1. The CDR3 loop spans 14 amino acids. The germline gives CDR1 SGHVS, CDR2 FNYEAQ. Germline trimming cut 4 bases from V and 5 bases from J; bases unmatched to any gene: 3. The CDR3 here is CASSSGQGAHEQYF. The DNA of the CDR3 is TGTGCCAGCAGCTCGGGACAGGGGGCCCACGAGCAGTACTTC.

V and J are TRBV6-1 and TRBJ1-2; the D gene is possibly TRBD1 (5 bases). CDR3 length: 15 residues. With 10 bases removed from V and 3 bases from J, the gap between germline ends came to 21 bases. The germline CDR1 and CDR2 sequences are MNHNS and SASEGT. CDR3 protein: CANNPGYQRYYGYTF. The DNA for the CDR3 is TGTGCCAACAACCCAGGGTATCAGCGGTACTATGGCTACACCTTC.

This clonotype appeared a few times. This chain links TRBV7-6 with TRBJ2-4; 7 bases align to TRBD2. The CDR3 runs to 14 residues. Per the germline V gene, CDR1 is SGHVS and CDR2 is FNYEAQ. The trim removed 5 bases at V and 6 bases at J, leaving 7 bases unmatched. This chain's CDR3 is CASSRGLGVNIQYF. In nucleotides, the CDR3 is TGTGCCAGCAGCCGCGGACTAGGAGTAAACATTCAGTACTTC. The full variable domain, in which reference TRBV7-6 and TRBJ2-4 provide the parts outside the CDR3, is GAGVSQSPRYKVTKRGQDVALRCDPISGHVSLYWYRQALGQGPEFLTYFNYEAQQDKSGLPNDRFSAERPEGSISTLTIQRTEQRDSAMYRCASSRGLGVNIQYFGAGTRLSVL.

The V gene is TRBV13, the J gene TRBJ1-1, with D unresolved. Trimming shortened V by 7 bases and J by 4 bases, and 16 bases separated the two germline ends. Germline V gives CDR1 PRHDT, CDR2 FYEKMQ (reference sequence). The CDR3 contains 14 residues. CDR3 in DNA: TGTGCCAGCACTCATGCTGGGATTCGCACTGAAGCTTTCTTT. Protein sequence: CASTHAGIRTEAFF.

This clonotype was counted at least ten times. Here the CDR3 DNA reads TGTGCCAGCAGCCCCCCCGGGGCCGGGGGCGAGCAGTACTTC. Translation: CASSPPGAGGEQYF. The rearrangement joins TRBV7-9 to TRBJ2-7, with D maybe TRBD2 (6 bases). Germline CDR1 and CDR2: SEHNR and FQNEAQ (reference sequence). The CDR3 is 14 amino acids. Trimming shortened V by 5 bases and J by 6 bases, and 17 bases separated the two germline ends.

Comment on this clonotype: This may come from a read error, since a much larger clone is one base off. The V call is TRBV7-6, the J call TRBJ2-3, with D tentatively TRBD2 (5 bases). CDR1 and CDR2 from the germline V gene are SGHVS and FNYEAQ. CDR3 length equals 15 residues. CDR3 loop: CASSLYGDRTDTRYF. CDR3 DNA sequence: TGTGCCAGCAGCTTATACGGGGATAGAACAGATACGCGGTATTTT. Variable domain in full (rest from reference TRBV7-6 and TRBJ2-3): GAGVSQSPRYKVTKRGQDVALRCDPISGHVSLYWYRQALGQGPEFLTYFNYEAQQDKSGLPNDRFSAERPEGSISTLTIQRTEQRDSAMYRCASSLYGDRTDTRYFGPGTRLTVL.

The chain has TRBV5-4 and TRBJ1-4; D is perhaps TRBD1 (5 bases). The CDR3 has 14 residues. CDR1 is SGHNT and CDR2 is YYREEE in the germline V gene (reference sequence). The V end lost 3 bases, the J end lost 10 bases, and 16 bases lay between the germline ends. CDR3 sequence reads: CASSSEVQGGKLFF. The CDR3 region has the DNA TGTGCCAGCAGCTCGGAGGTGCAGGGCGGAAAACTGTTTTTT.

This chain connects TRBV19 to TRBJ2-2; 7 nucleotides align to TRBD1. Germline loops: CDR1 LNHDA, CDR2 SQIVND (reference sequence). The CDR3 totals 15 residues. V gave up 5 bases and J gave up 4 bases; unmatched junction bases: 7. Here the CDR3 reads CASSYRGEITGELFF. CDR3 DNA sequence: TGTGCCAGTAGTTACAGGGGAGAGATCACCGGGGAGCTGTTTTTT.

This clonotype has just one count. The rearrangement links TRBV9 to TRBJ2-5; 9 nucleotides agree with TRBD1. The germline gives CDR1 SGDLS, CDR2 YYNGEE. Trimming removed 3 bases from V and 2 bases from J; junction bases left unmatched: 8. The CDR3 sequence is 16 residues long. In DNA, the CDR3 is TGTGCCAGCAGCGGCCGGGACAGGGAGATGCAAGAGACCCAGTACTTC. Protein: CASSGRDREMQETQYF.

Many counts were recorded for this clonotype. The chain uses TRBV7-8 and TRBJ1-2; D is ambiguous. The germline CDR1 and CDR2 sequences are SGHVS and FQNEAQ. V was trimmed by 0 bases and J by 2 bases, leaving 7 bases between them. The CDR3 length is 14 residues. As DNA, the CDR3 is TGTGCCAGCAGCTTAGCGGCAGCCAACTATGGCTACACCTTC. It translates to CASSLAAANYGYTF.

This clonotype was counted many times. The chain employs TRBV27 and TRBJ1-1; D remains ambiguous. Germline V gives CDR1 MNHEY, CDR2 SMNVEV (reference sequence). The CDR3 length is 14 residues. Trimming took 6 bases from V and 0 from J, leaving 11 bases between them. The CDR3 loop is CASSLVGVNTEAFF. CDR3 DNA sequence: TGTGCCAGCAGCTTAGTAGGCGTGAACACTGAAGCTTTCTTT.

The chain recombines TRBV27 with TRBJ2-3; 7 nucleotides line up with TRBD2. Trimming cost V 0 bases and J 5 bases; bases outside gene matches: 8. CDR1 is MNHEY and CDR2 is SMNVEV in the germline V gene (reference sequence). The CDR3 is 16 residues long. The CDR3 is CASSLSTASGRDTQYF. In DNA form, the CDR3 reads TGTGCCAGCAGTTTATCGACGGCTAGCGGACGAGATACGCAGTATTTT.

The CDR3 region has the DNA TGCGCCAGCAGCACCAGGGCCGGGGCCAACGTCCTGACTTTC. This encodes CASSTRAGANVLTF. The J gene is TRBJ2-6, the V gene TRBV5-1; TRBD1 is a possible D gene (5 bases). Trimming left V 4 bases short and J 4 bases short, with 9 bases between. Germline V gene sequence: CDR1 SGHRS, CDR2 YFSETQ. CDR3 size: 14 residues.

The chain recombines TRBV4-2 with TRBJ2-1, with 10 positions matching TRBD2. Germline V gene sequence: CDR1 LGHNA, CDR2 YNFKEQ. This CDR3 is built from 17 residues. V dropped 4 bases and J dropped 4; count of bases not matched to a gene: 10. The CDR3 DNA follows: TGTGCCAGCAGCCCGGAGGCGGCTAGCGGGGGATACAATGAGCAGTTCTTC. Its translation: CASSPEAASGGYNEQFF.